This T cell receptor (beta chain) is from a study of blood T cell repertoires in COVID-19. Per germline, CDR1 SQVTM and CDR2 ANQGSEA. The CDR3 contains 14 residues. V lost 3 bases, J lost 2 bases, and 12 bases lay in between. TCRdb keeps only in-frame clones here, not all; method: immunoSEQ multiplex PCR. The sample shows roughly 57,000 clones, approximately 80% of them seen only once. The source is a man aged 70-80 years with active or convalescent COVID-19. The chain is built from TRBV29-1 and TRBJ2-3; D is unclear. Material for sequencing was peripheral blood. CDR3: CSVDWQRFTDTQYF. The CDR3, as DNA: TGCAGCGTTGATTGGCAGCGATTCACAGATACGCAGTATTTT.